The present entry profiles one T cell receptor (beta chain) with its context. Its antigen specificity is not known. It has no much larger one-base neighbor in the sample; base qualities were not kept. This sample is part of a study of beta chain features in type 1 diabetes (dated by TCRdb to between 2017 and 2018). For context, the study as a whole: Mean age, gender distribution, total cell number and subset yield were not different between patients and healthy donors. Regulatory and stem cell-like memory subsets were isolated from only 8 patients and roughly eight healthy donors, whereas naive and central memory subsets came from all 30 or so donors. The study compared TCRB repertoires of sorted circulating CD4+ T cell subsets between recently diagnosed type 1 diabetes patients and matched healthy donors. A total of roughly 100 million sorted cells were examined across all samples, and a strong correlation was observed between cell number per subset and RNA yield. General study outcomes and caveats: Because cDNA rather than genomic DNA was sequenced, highly expressing activated cells could have been over-represented, although no difference in activation and CD3 levels was found between groups. Because the HLA sub-analyses included only small numbers of individuals, any influence of HLA type on TCRB rearrangement was left unresolved. At VDJ recombination sites, patients with type 1 diabetes made fewer insertions and deleted more nucleotides, a pattern implying thymic rearrangement abnormalities. Type 1 diabetes patients showed a moderate but significant shortening of TCRB CDR3 length in all four CD4+ subsets. Naive, central memory and regulatory TCRB repertoires appeared more similar among patients than among healthy donors. PCR might favor shorter templates, but patient and control samples were amplified and corrected together, so any skew would affect both groups equally.

The entire isolated RNA was reverse transcribed using the High Capacity cDNA Reverse Transcription Kit, and thus expressed TCRB transcripts were sequenced. Naive, central memory and regulatory T cell samples underwent deep immunoSEQ sequencing, averaging about 3.3 million total reads per sample. Sorted cells were lysed in RLT buffer, and RNA was extracted using DNase-treated RNeasy Micro or Mini kits according to cell number. Each cell subset was processed separately to prevent cross-contamination, with patient and healthy donor samples processed together. The immunoSEQ multiplex PCR was used to amplify TCRB sequences from cDNA, generating 87-bp fragments that spanned the CDR3 region. Amplicons were sequenced on the Illumina HiSeq platform. On the authors' methods: PCR bias was computationally corrected using synthetic template baselines, reads within Hamming distance 2 were collapsed, and singletons that could not be merged were discarded. Reads were aligned against IMGT so that V, D and J genes, CDR3 length and insertions or deletions at six rearrangement sites could be assigned. Within each subset, clonotype counts were normalized to sorted cell number, and only after that were true diversity and Gini coefficients computed with the tcR R package. Repertoire sharing was quantified using the overlap coefficient calculated on TCRB nucleotide sequences. Out-of-frame TCRB sequences from naive cells were analyzed to stand in for the pre-selection repertoire. TCRdb's version of the immuneACCESS table is confined to in-frame rearrangements and falls short of the full clone set. An unresolved V gene accounts for under half of the shortfall where checked; the remainder is of unknown origin. Clone size and the V and J calls come from that table; the DNA yielded D and trimming. The sample contains approximately 260,000 clones, just over 20% of them found a single time. Together, the top ten hold 0.028% of the sample.

Each donor gave one peripheral blood draw, averaging approximately 0.12 L, which was collected into heparinised tubes. Using a panel that included CD45RO, CCR7, CD25, CD127, CD95 and CD27, naive, central memory, regulatory and stem cell-like memory CD4+ T cells were sorted on a BD FACSAria II. Every sorted population had a purity above 95%. PBMCs were isolated immediately by Lymphoprep density gradient centrifugation and stained directly without culture. So that batch effects would be minimized, each experiment stained and sorted samples in pairs, pairing one healthy donor with one patient. V is clipped by 4 bases and J by 8 bases, and the sequence between their germline boundaries is 14 bases long. CDR1 and CDR2, per the germline V gene (reference sequence), are LNHNV and YYDKDF. From cysteine to phenylalanine, the CDR3 is 14 amino acids long. Only the CDR3 DNA is retained, 42 bases long and in frame from the first base.

The TCR comes from a woman between 35 and 50 years old with type 1 diabetes. This chain is built from TRBV15 and TRBJ1-4; matching of 5 bases hints at TRBD1 as the D gene. Sequences were obtained from naive CD4+ T cells from blood. The intended sense of this specimen's cell subset or site label: true naive CD4+ T cells. The CDR3 protein: CATSKGLEGEKLFF. The sequenced DNA: TGTGCCACCAGCAAGGGACTCGAAGGCGAAAAACTGTTTTTT.